One and the same sample provided the 12 T cell receptor beta chains below, sequenced in a study of blood T cell repertoires in COVID-19. Produced via immunoSEQ multiplex PCR; TCRdb's table is partial and in-frame only. The repertoire holds about 64,000 clones, about nine tenths seen once, with less than 55% in the top ten. The sequenced sample consisted of peripheral blood. The receptors were gathered from an older woman with COVID-19, enrolled during active disease.

The rearrangement links TRBV2 to TRBJ1-1; D is ambiguous. Deletions cut 10 bases from V and 2 bases from J, with 14 bases between. The CDR3 has 13 amino acids. The germline CDR1 and CDR2 sequences are SNHLY and FYNNEI. The chain's CDR3 is CATTGSRNTEAFF. The CDR3 DNA reads as TGTGCCACCACGGGGAGCAGAAACACTGAAGCTTTCTTT.

The chain uses TRBV7-2 and TRBJ1-2, with 8 bases lining up with TRBD1. Losses at the gene ends were 4 bases for V and 4 bases for J; bases not matched to a gene: 5. This CDR3 is 14 amino acids long. Germline CDR1 and CDR2: SGHTA and FQGNSA. This chain's CDR3 is CASSSRGLLYGYTF. For the CDR3, the DNA is TGTGCCAGCAGCTCCAGGGGGCTTCTCTATGGCTACACCTTC. Drawing the rest from reference TRBV7-2 and TRBJ1-2, the complete variable domain is GAGVSQSPSNKVTEKGKDVELRCDPISGHTALYWYRQSLGQGLEFLIYFQGNSAPDKSGLPSDRFSAERTGGSVSTLTIQRTQQEDSAVYLCASSSRGLLYGYTFGSGTRLTVV.

The CDR3 sequence is CASSYSIGGLAGTGANVLTF. CDR3 nucleotides: TGTGCCAGCAGTTACTCGATTGGCGGGCTAGCGGGAACCGGGGCCAACGTCCTGACTTTC. V and J are TRBV6-2 or TRBV6-3 and TRBJ2-6; 9 bases map to TRBD2. The V gene end was trimmed by 0 bases and the J gene end by 4 bases; junction bases not matched to a gene: 13. Germline assignment: CDR1 MNHEY and CDR2 SVGEGT. This CDR3 has 20 amino acids.

The gene calls are TRBV7-9 and TRBJ2-4; 8 bases line up with TRBD1. CDR1 is SEHNR, CDR2 FQNEAQ, per germline (reference sequence). The CDR3 covers 16 residues. With V trimmed by 5 bases and J by 0 bases, 6 bases remained unmatched. The CDR3 coding sequence is TGTGCCAGCAGCGTATCACAGGGGGTAGCCAAAAACATTCAGTACTTC. The encoded protein is CASSVSQGVAKNIQYF.

The chain is built from TRBV4-3 and TRBJ2-1; D gene ambiguous. This CDR3 has 15 residues. Trimming cost V 0 bases and J 0 bases, with 6 bases left between them. Germline CDR1 LGHNA, CDR2 YSLEER. CDR3 sequence: CASSQDPLSYNEQFF. As DNA, the CDR3 is TGCGCCAGCAGCCAAGACCCCCTCTCCTACAATGAGCAGTTCTTC.

The chain employs TRBV2 and TRBJ2-2, with 10 nucleotides matching TRBD2. Germline values: CDR1 SNHLY, CDR2 FYNNEI. The CDR3 consists of 15 residues. J was trimmed by 4 bases and V by 2 bases; bases with no gene match: 1. The CDR3 DNA reads TGTGCCAGCAGTGAACTAGCGGGGGCCACCGGGGAGCTGTTTTTT. Protein sequence: CASSELAGATGELFF.

The chain combines TRBV7-2 with TRBJ2-7; D possibly corresponds to TRBD1 (5 bases). Trimming cost V 1 base and J 4 bases, with 11 bases left between them. Germline CDR1 and CDR2: SGHTA and FQGNSA. CDR3 length: 14 residues. The CDR3 region has the DNA TGTGCCAGCAGCTTAGGGCAGGGTTGGTACGAGCAGTACTTC. Translated: CASSLGQGWYEQYF. The complete variable domain, with remaining parts taken from reference TRBV7-2 and TRBJ2-7, reads GAGVSQSPSNKVTEKGKDVELRCDPISGHTALYWYRQSLGQGLEFLIYFQGNSAPDKSGLPSDRFSAERTGGSVSTLTIQRTQQEDSAVYLCASSLGQGWYEQYFGPGTRLTVT.

The chain joins TRBV19 to TRBJ1-2; the match to TRBD1 covers 12 bases. J lost 8 bases, V lost 3 bases, and 1 base had no gene match. The CDR3 loop spans 13 amino acids. From germline, CDR1 is LNHDA and CDR2 SQIVND (reference sequence). The CDR3 sequence is CASSIGTGGGYTF. The CDR3 bases are TGTGCCAGTAGTATCGGGACAGGGGGCGGCTACACCTTC.

The chain uses TRBV7-9 and TRBJ1-5, with 9 bases lining up with TRBD1. The CDR3 runs to 16 residues. With 3 bases clipped from V and 3 bases from J, the junction kept 6 bases outside the gene matches. Germline V lookup: CDR1 SEHNR, CDR2 FQNEAQ (reference sequence). CDR3 coding DNA: TGTGCCAGCAGCTTGGGAGGACAGGGGCCCAATCAGCCCCAGCATTTT. The encoded protein is CASSLGGQGPNQPQHF.

The gene calls are TRBV2 and TRBJ1-4; 10 nucleotides line up with TRBD1. Looked up from germline, CDR1 is SNHLY and CDR2 is FYNNEI. The J segment lost 8 bases and the V segment lost 6 bases, leaving 9 bases of the junction unmatched. The CDR3 is made up of 15 amino acids. Here the CDR3 reads CASSVRQGAREKLFF. CDR3 DNA sequence: TGTGCCAGCAGCGTAAGACAGGGGGCTAGAGAAAAACTGTTTTTT.

V gene TRBV19 combines with J gene TRBJ1-3; the match to TRBD1 covers 8 bases. Germline lookup yields CDR1 LNHDA and CDR2 SQIVND (reference sequence). V was pared by 4 bases and J by 2 bases, with 1 base of the junction left unmatched. CDR3 length equals 14 residues. The CDR3 region has the DNA TGTGCCAGTAGTAAGACAGGGGCTGGAAACACCATATATTTT. Amino acid sequence: CASSKTGAGNTIYF.

The rearrangement uses TRBV5-6 and TRBJ1-2; 7 bases agree with TRBD1. Germline V gene sequence: CDR1 SGHDT, CDR2 YYEEEE. The V segment lost 4 bases and the J segment 4 bases; nucleotides outside the gene matches: 10. This CDR3 has 15 amino acids. The CDR3 sequence is CASSLIRDRRYGYTF. Written as DNA, the CDR3 is TGTGCCAGCAGCCTCATAAGGGACAGACGCTATGGCTACACCTTC.